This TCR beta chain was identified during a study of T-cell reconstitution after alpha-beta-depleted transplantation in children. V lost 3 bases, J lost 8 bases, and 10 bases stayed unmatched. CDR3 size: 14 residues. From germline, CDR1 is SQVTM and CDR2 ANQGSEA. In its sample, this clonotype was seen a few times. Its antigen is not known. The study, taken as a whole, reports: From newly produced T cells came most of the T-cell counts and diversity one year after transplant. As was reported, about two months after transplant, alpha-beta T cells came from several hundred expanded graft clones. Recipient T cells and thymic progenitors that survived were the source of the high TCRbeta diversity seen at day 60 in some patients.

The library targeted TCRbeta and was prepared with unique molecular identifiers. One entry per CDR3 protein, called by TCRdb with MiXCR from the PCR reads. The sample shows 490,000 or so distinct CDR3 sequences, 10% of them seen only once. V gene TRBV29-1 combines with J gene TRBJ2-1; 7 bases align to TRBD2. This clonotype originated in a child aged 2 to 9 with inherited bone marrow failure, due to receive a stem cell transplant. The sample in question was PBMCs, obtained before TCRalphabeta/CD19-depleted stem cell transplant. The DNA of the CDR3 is TGCAGCGTTGATGGGGGGGGAGAGGGCGATGAGCAGTTCTTC. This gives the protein CSVDGGGEGDEQFF.